Below are 20 T cell receptor beta chains sequenced from a single sample in a study of T cells in tuberculosis. TCRdb's copy holds only in-frame clones and misses some; the assay was immunoSEQ multiplex PCR. In the table there are about 43,000 clones, about 94% of which are singletons. The sequenced sample was PBMCs. Every receptor here comes from a donor between 10 and 35 years old with latent tuberculosis or without tuberculosis infection. Some clones in this sample may be carry-over from other donors' samples.

The chain joins TRBV4-3 to TRBJ1-2, with D possibly TRBD1 on 5 matching bases. Trimming took 0 bases from V and 0 from J, leaving 14 bases between them. Germline V gene lookup returns CDR1 LGHNA and CDR2 YSLEER. The CDR3 runs to 17 residues. Written as DNA, the CDR3 is TGCGCCAGCAGCCAAGATCGGGTCTCGGGGGCTAACTATGGCTACACCTTC. Protein product: CASSQDRVSGANYGYTF.

The rearrangement uses TRBV5-1 and TRBJ1-3; TRBD1 is a possible D gene (6 bases). The CDR3 sequence is 14 residues long. Trimming shortened V by 0 bases and J by 4 bases, and 8 bases separated the two germline ends. Germline V gene lookup returns CDR1 SGHRS and CDR2 YFSETQ. The CDR3 DNA reads TGCGCCAGCAGCTTGGGGCAGGGGGGAAACACCATATATTTT. This translates into CASSLGQGGNTIYF.

The chain carries TRBV7-2 and TRBJ2-1; 7 positions agree with TRBD2. Germline CDR1 SGHTA, CDR2 FQGNSA. The CDR3 has 15 residues. The trim removed 4 bases at V and 7 bases at J, leaving 10 bases unmatched. The CDR3, as DNA: TGTGCCAGCAGCTCCGGGTGGGCGGGAGAAAATGAGCAGTTCTTC. This sequence encodes CASSSGWAGENEQFF.

The rearrangement uses TRBV6-5 and TRBJ1-1, with TRBD1 as a possible D gene (6 bases). V was trimmed by 2 bases and J by 4 bases, leaving 8 bases between them. CDR1 and CDR2 from the germline V gene are MNHEY and SVGAGI. The length of the CDR3 is 13 residues. CDR3 bases: TGTGCCAGCAGTTACGGACAGATCACTGAAGCTTTCTTT. Its translation: CASSYGQITEAFF.

V usage is TRBV30 and J usage is TRBJ2-7, with 7 positions matching TRBD2. Germline V lookup: CDR1 GTSNPN, CDR2 SVGIG (reference sequence). The junction had 3 bases not matched to a gene; V was cut back by 1 base and J by 9 bases. The CDR3 totals 11 residues. This CDR3 reads CAWSAAGRQYF. The CDR3 DNA reads TGTGCCTGGAGTGCAGCGGGGCGGCAGTACTTC.

The chain recombines TRBV5-4 with TRBJ2-2, with 7 bases aligning to TRBD1. The trim removed 4 bases at V and 6 bases at J, leaving 6 bases unmatched. The CDR3 is 14 amino acids. Germline assignment: CDR1 SGHNT and CDR2 YYREEE (reference sequence). This chain's CDR3 is CASSGGQPAGELFF. CDR3 bases: TGTGCCAGCAGCGGGGGACAGCCCGCCGGGGAGCTGTTTTTT. The entire variable domain, with the rest obtained from reference TRBV5-4 and TRBJ2-2, is as follows: ETGVTQSPTHLIKTRGQQVTLRCSSQSGHNTVSWYQQALGQGPQFIFQYYREEENGRGNFPPRFSGLQFPNYSSELNVNALELDDSALYLCASSGGQPAGELFFGEGSRLTVL.

This clone was seen once. The rearrangement links TRBV7-9 to TRBJ2-5; D unclear. Trimming stripped 3 bases from V and 2 bases from J, with 10 bases between. Germline CDR1 is SEHNR and CDR2 is FQNEAQ (reference sequence). The CDR3 extends over 14 amino acids. The CDR3 DNA follows: TGTGCCAGCAGCTTTCGATTAGATCAAGAGACCCAGTACTTC. Translating it yields CASSFRLDQETQYF.

This sequence joins TRBV5-1 and TRBJ2-5; TRBD2 might be the D (6 bases). V lost 0 bases and J 6 bases, leaving 15 bases between the germline ends. CDR1 is SGHRS and CDR2 is YFSETQ in the germline V gene. The CDR3 consists of 15 residues. CDR3 in amino acids: CASSLERRDGKTQYF. The CDR3 nucleotides are TGCGCCAGCAGCTTGGAACGGCGGGATGGTAAGACCCAGTACTTC. The entire variable domain, with the rest obtained from reference TRBV5-1 and TRBJ2-5, is as follows: KAGVTQTPRYLIKTRGQQVTLSCSPISGHRSVSWYQQTPGQGLQFLFEYFSETQRNKGNFPGRFSGRQFSNSRSEMNVSTLELGDSALYLCASSLERRDGKTQYFGPGTRLLVL.

The chain links TRBV5-1 to TRBJ2-7; possibly TRBD1 for D (5 bases). This CDR3 has 14 residues. Trimming removed 0 bases at V and 3 bases at J, with 10 bases between. From germline, CDR1 is SGHRS and CDR2 YFSETQ. The CDR3 DNA sequence: TGCGCCAGCAGCTTGGAGGACATCCTCTACGAGCAGTACTTC. This encodes CASSLEDILYEQYF. The complete variable domain, with remaining parts taken from reference TRBV5-1 and TRBJ2-7, reads KAGVTQTPRYLIKTRGQQVTLSCSPISGHRSVSWYQQTPGQGLQFLFEYFSETQRNKGNFPGRFSGRQFSNSRSEMNVSTLELGDSALYLCASSLEDILYEQYFGPGTRLTVT.

This rearrangement joins TRBV9 to TRBJ2-3; D uncertain. This CDR3 is built from 15 residues. V lost 0 bases, J lost 0 bases, and 8 bases lay in between. Germline values: CDR1 SGDLS, CDR2 YYNGEE. CDR3 in amino acids: CASSVVSTSTDTQYF. CDR3 sequence (DNA): TGTGCCAGCAGCGTAGTATCGACTAGCACAGATACGCAGTATTTT.

The V gene is TRBV9, the J gene TRBJ2-3; 15 nucleotides agree with TRBD2. The V gene's germline CDR1 is SGDLS and CDR2 YYNGEE. This CDR3 contains 16 residues. J gave up 3 bases and V 3 bases, and 2 bases lay outside the gene matches. CDR3 nucleotides: TGTGCCAGCAGCGAAGGGACTAGCGGGGGGACAGATACGCAGTATTTT. It encodes CASSEGTSGGTDTQYF.

The rearrangement uses TRBV19 and TRBJ1-5; D unclear. This CDR3 spans 14 amino acids. The germline V gene has CDR1 LNHDA and CDR2 SQIVND (reference sequence). Trimming removed 4 bases from V and 4 bases from J, with 11 bases in between. CDR3 DNA: TGTGCCAGTAGTAAAGCTCGGGGAAATCAGCCCCAGCATTTT. This gives the protein CASSKARGNQPQHF.

This clone was seen once. The chain recombines TRBV4-3 with TRBJ2-2; the D gene is possibly TRBD1 (6 bases). Germline V CDR1 and CDR2: LGHNA, YSLEER. The ends were cut back, 4 bases at V and 4 bases at J, with 7 bases in the middle. The CDR3 covers 13 residues. The CDR3 sequence is CASSPQGTGELFF. Written as DNA, the CDR3 is TGCGCCAGCAGCCCACAGGGCACCGGGGAGCTGTTTTTT.

The chain employs TRBV29-1 and TRBJ2-1; TRBD2 agrees at 13 bases. The CDR3 covers 19 residues. Trimming removed 4 bases from V and 9 bases from J; junction bases left unmatched: 21. Germline CDR1 and CDR2: SQVTM and ANQGSEA. The CDR3 spells CSVVRPGTSGIPLYGEQFF. As DNA, the CDR3 is TGCAGCGTTGTTAGACCCGGGACTAGCGGGATCCCCCTGTATGGTGAGCAGTTCTTC.

This clone has just one count. The chain recombines TRBV10-3 with TRBJ1-3; D is unclear. CDR3 length: 11 amino acids. The germline V gene has CDR1 ENHRY and CDR2 SYGVKD. V dropped 3 bases and J dropped 12 bases, with 9 bases sitting between them. CDR3 bases: TGTGCCATCAGTGAAGGGAGTCACATATATTTT. Its translation is CAISEGSHIYF.

This clone was counted once. The chain combines TRBV9 with TRBJ2-1, with 9 bases identical to TRBD1. V was clipped by 3 bases and J by 2 bases; unmatched bases: 9. Germline loops: CDR1 SGDLS, CDR2 YYNGEE. The CDR3 is 17 amino acids. CDR3 loop: CASSAGTGLYTYNEQFF. The DNA for the CDR3 is TGTGCCAGCAGCGCAGGGACAGGGCTATATACCTACAATGAGCAGTTCTTC.

J is TRBJ2-1 and V is TRBV30, with 13 positions matching TRBD2. CDR1 and CDR2 (germline): GTSNPN, SVGIG (reference sequence). Trimming cost V 4 bases and J 0 bases; bases outside gene matches: 3. The CDR3 is 16 amino acids. CDR3: CAWMGTSGVSYNEQFF. The DNA for the CDR3 is TGTGCCTGGATGGGGACTAGCGGGGTCTCCTACAATGAGCAGTTCTTC.

The chain is built from TRBV15 and TRBJ2-7, with TRBD1 as a possible D gene (5 bases). CDR1 is LNHNV, CDR2 YYDKDF, per germline (reference sequence). The V gene lost 0 bases and the J gene lost 2 bases, with 8 bases spanning the gap. The CDR3 is made up of 14 amino acids. The CDR3 sequence: CATSREQGPYEQYF. The CDR3 DNA follows: TGTGCCACCAGCAGAGAGCAGGGCCCCTACGAGCAGTACTTC. Drawing the rest from reference TRBV15 and TRBJ2-7, the complete variable domain is DAMVIQNPRYQVTQFGKPVTLSCSQTLNHNVMYWYQQKSSQAPKLLFHYYDKDFNNEADTPDNFQSRRPNTSFCFLDIRSPGLGDTAMYLCATSREQGPYEQYFGPGTRLTVT.

The V gene is TRBV4-2, the J gene TRBJ2-1, with 9 bases lining up with TRBD1. The V gene end was trimmed by 4 bases and the J gene end by 7 bases; junction bases not matched to a gene: 20. Germline V lookup: CDR1 LGHNA, CDR2 YNFKEQ. CDR3 length: 19 residues. This CDR3 reads CASSRIARMDRGEGNEQFF. DNA for the CDR3: TGTGCCAGCAGCCGCATCGCCCGGATGGACAGGGGAGAGGGGAATGAGCAGTTCTTC.

V and J are TRBV27 and TRBJ2-1; possible D gene TRBD1, 6 bases. This CDR3 is built from 15 residues. The germline V and J ends were trimmed by 2 bases and 7 bases, with 15 bases remaining between them. CDR1 MNHEY and CDR2 SMNVEV come from the germline V gene (reference sequence). The CDR3 reads CASSLAGVLENEQFF. CDR3 coding DNA: TGTGCCAGCAGTTTAGCAGGGGTGCTGGAGAATGAGCAGTTCTTC.